This T cell receptor beta chain was sequenced for a study of siplizumab effects on memory and regulatory T cells. Study results and limitations: Unstimulated naive T cells seemed to show more diversity than memory cells did, and they also seemed to be among the major contributors to the alloresponse. Mean Treg-derived proportions of mappable alloreactive CD4+ clones were 68.8% for siplizumab and less than 35% for controls.

Trimming at V came to 5 bases and at J to 3 bases, leaving 19 bases not matched to a gene. The CDR3 consists of 18 residues. Looked up from germline, CDR1 is SGHVS and CDR2 is FQNEAQ. In the case of this clone: Its antigen is unidentified.

The protocol was immunoSEQ multiplex PCR, while the TCRdb copy is restricted to in-frame clones and leaves out a portion. The sample has 100,000 or so clones; about 91% are singletons. The chain joins TRBV7-8 to TRBJ2-7, with 7 positions matching TRBD1. Sequences were obtained from CD4+ T cells sorted from blood. This TCR came from a human donor in good health. Some clones in this sample may be carry-over from other donors' samples. CDR3 protein: CASSPGTRTGTVDYEQYF. The CDR3 DNA reads as TGTGCCAGCAGCCCCGGAACCCGTACCGGGACAGTCGACTACGAGCAGTACTTC.